This T cell receptor (beta chain) was captured by sequencing in a study of blood T cell repertoires in COVID-19. The CDR3 is 14 amino acids. Germline V gene lookup returns CDR1 MNHNY and CDR2 SVGAGI (reference sequence). Trimming stripped 8 bases from V and 2 bases from J, with 15 bases between. Profiling relied on immunoSEQ multiplex PCR, and the TCRdb table lists in-frame clones only, not all of them. This table has about 340,000 clones, 75% to 90% appearing once. Sequencing was carried out using peripheral blood. The sequence was obtained from a woman aged 55 to 70 with COVID-19, enrolled during active disease. The chain carries TRBV6-6 and TRBJ1-2; D may be TRBD1 (6 bases). Here the CDR3 DNA reads TGTGCCAGCCGTGTACAGGGTTTCAACTATGGCTACACCTTC. Residues: CASRVQGFNYGYTF.